Below, one TCR beta chain is given with its context. The data derive from a study of T cell responses to AZD1222 COVID-19 vaccine. Germline CDR1 and CDR2: MDHEN and SYDVKM. This CDR3 has 12 amino acids. Trimming removed 4 bases from V and 9 bases from J, with 13 bases in between. Data came from immunoSEQ multiplex PCR; TCRdb stores just in-frame clones and leaves some out. Of 150,000 to 200,000 clones in the sample, roughly 90% were seen once. This chain uses TRBV28 with TRBJ2-7; a weak D match, TRBD2 (6 bases). Sequences were derived from peripheral blood, sampled 28 days after the second AZD1222 dose. This TCR was recovered from an adult who received the AZD1222 COVID-19 vaccine. CDR3 sequence: CASSSTSYSQYF. The CDR3 DNA reads as TGTGCCAGCAGTTCGACTAGTTACTCGCAGTACTTC.